The sequence of this TCR beta chain was determined in a study of cytomegalovirus exposure and HLA in healthy donors. About the research overall: Approximately 80 million unique TCRs, all from HLA-typed donors, were included in an early release of the data. Study-wide findings and caveats: Presence/absence comparisons presumed near-even sequencing depth among donors. Reports credit the classifier with highly specific, highly sensitive diagnosis of cytomegalovirus status.

The study ran its PCR with 60 Vbeta and 13 Jbeta primers. Sequencing was performed with immunoSEQ multiplex PCR; in TCRdb, only in-frame clones are kept and a portion is missing. The data contain more than 250,000 clones, about 87% of them singletons. Healthy donors of bone marrow made up the group. The V gene's germline CDR1 is GTSNPN and CDR2 SVGIG (reference sequence). CDR3 size: 13 residues. The V gene end was trimmed by 7 bases and the J gene end by 4 bases; junction bases not matched to a gene: 9. Regarding this clone: What it binds is not known.

V gene TRBV30 combines with J gene TRBJ1-2, with 7 positions matching TRBD1. The clonotype was recovered from a young woman in good health and CMV-seronegative. Sequenced input: PBMCs. The CDR3 region has the DNA TGTGCCTCCACGCCCCGGGACAGCTATGGCTACACCTTC. Translated: CASTPRDSYGYTF.